This TCR beta chain was sequenced in a study of blood T cell repertoires in COVID-19 (dated by TCRdb to about 2020). Turning to the overall study: The collaborator samples originated in the United States, Italy and Spain and spanned the acute and convalescent phases of COVID-19. A freely available public database, intended as a resource for researchers studying the immune response to SARS-CoV-2, is where the repertoires were released. Samples were obtained from the ongoing ImmuneRACE study (first 160 participants) and from about 1,300 subjects provided by 6 global collaborators. The prospective study material was composed of cDNA or gDNA derived from T cells, B-cell-depleted T cells, or PBMCs. Nearly every sample came with metadata listing a de-identified subject ID, COVID-19 status, age in years and sex. HLA class I and class II types, where available, came from metadata supplied by the sample provider rather than from assay-based typing. The dataset comprised deeply sampled blood TCRbeta repertoires from subjects exposed to, actively infected with, or recovered from COVID-19.

TCRbeta CDR3 regions were amplified from genomic DNA using the immunoSEQ Assay, a bias-controlled multiplex PCR. In the authors' own workflow: Within the assay, amplification of reference gene primers was used to estimate how many nucleated cells each sample contained. To quantify the absolute abundance of each unique TCRbeta CDR3 rearrangement, sequence reads were collapsed and filtered. For each sample, productive Simpson clonality was calculated as the square root of Simpson's diversity index over productive rearrangements. TCRdb took this table from immuneACCESS and kept in-frame rearrangements with V and J called. Such tables lack part of the clones; where checked against another copy, unresolved V genes explain under half of the gap, and the rest is unexplained. V, J and clone size are taken as reported in that table, and D and trimming were inferred from the DNA itself. For this sample there are about 120,000 clones; around 78% appear just once. The ten largest clones take up under 3% of the sample.

Whole blood was collected in K2EDTA tubes by collaborating institutions according to the institutions' own protocols. For TCRbeta analysis, collaborator samples were shipped as frozen whole blood, as isolated PBMCs, or as DNA extracted from either sample type. Paper-wide results and their limitations: How much clinical and demographic metadata was included differed by source and by participant, and the metadata was provided uncurated.

Spanning cysteine to phenylalanine, the CDR3 consists of 14 amino acids. Of the read, only the CDR3 DNA is kept; its 42 bases are in frame from base 1. CDR1 is given as SQVTM and CDR2 as ANQGSEA, both from the germline V gene. V and J lose 5 bases and 3 bases, and a span of 16 bases separates them. This clone was counted once. Its cognate antigen has yet to be identified. Base-call qualities are not available, and no considerably larger clone is one nucleotide away. Material: peripheral blood. Recombination linked TRBV29-1 to TRBJ1-2, with a tentative D gene TRBD1 over 6 matching bases. The receptor's source is a man aged 30-40 years with acute or convalescent COVID-19. DNA sequence: TGCAGCGTTCGCGAGGTACAGGGTGACTATGGCTACACCTTC. It translates to CSVREVQGDYGYTF.